This paragraph covers one TCR beta chain sequence. The sample comes from a study of blood T cell repertoires in COVID-19. Background on the study: Acute-phase and convalescent COVID-19 samples originated in the United States, Italy and Spain. In each case, the material was cDNA or gDNA derived from T cells, B-cell-depleted T cells, or PBMCs.

Original data processing: Amplification of reference gene primers provided the estimated nucleated cell counts. The repertoire was sequenced with immunoSEQ multiplex PCR; TCRdb's copy has only in-frame clones and lacks some. That table is the source of V, J and clone size, and D and trimming were worked out from the DNA. Among hundreds of thousands of clones, about 85% were seen once, and the ten largest hold 3.5% to 4%. The germline gives CDR1 MNHEY, CDR2 SVGAGI. V lost 2 bases and J lost 6, with 13 bases in between. The CDR3 is 15 residues long. This sequence joins TRBV6-5 and TRBJ1-4; D is perhaps TRBD1 (6 bases). The material sequenced was peripheral blood. This sequence was found in a young woman with acute or convalescent COVID-19. The CDR3 loop is CASSYGAGGDEKLFF. In DNA form, the CDR3 reads TGTGCCAGCAGTTACGGGGCGGGGGGCGATGAAAAACTGTTTTTT.